This T cell receptor (beta chain) was recovered during a study of OX40 agonist ivuxolimab in advanced cancers. Whole-study findings and limits: The average count of expanded clones was higher among CD8+ T cells than among CD4+.

A note on this clone: Its antigen is not identified.

Produced via immunoSEQ multiplex PCR; TCRdb's table is partial and in-frame only. Altogether fewer than 55,000 clones are present, about 81% being singletons, with the ten largest covering about 1.5%. The germline V gene encodes CDR1 MDHEN and CDR2 SYDVKM. The CDR3 extends over 12 amino acids. Trimming took 4 bases from V and 11 from J; bases not matched to a gene: 7. This sample comprised CD4+ or CD8+ T cells sorted from blood, obtained in a trial of the OX40 agonist ivuxolimab. The receptor comes from an adult with an advanced solid tumor such as melanoma, head and neck, liver or kidney cancer. The genes are TRBV28 and TRBJ2-7, with TRBD2 identical over 8 bases. In DNA form, the CDR3 reads TGTGCCAGCAGTTACACTAGCGGAAGGGAGTACTTC. Residues: CASSYTSGREYF.